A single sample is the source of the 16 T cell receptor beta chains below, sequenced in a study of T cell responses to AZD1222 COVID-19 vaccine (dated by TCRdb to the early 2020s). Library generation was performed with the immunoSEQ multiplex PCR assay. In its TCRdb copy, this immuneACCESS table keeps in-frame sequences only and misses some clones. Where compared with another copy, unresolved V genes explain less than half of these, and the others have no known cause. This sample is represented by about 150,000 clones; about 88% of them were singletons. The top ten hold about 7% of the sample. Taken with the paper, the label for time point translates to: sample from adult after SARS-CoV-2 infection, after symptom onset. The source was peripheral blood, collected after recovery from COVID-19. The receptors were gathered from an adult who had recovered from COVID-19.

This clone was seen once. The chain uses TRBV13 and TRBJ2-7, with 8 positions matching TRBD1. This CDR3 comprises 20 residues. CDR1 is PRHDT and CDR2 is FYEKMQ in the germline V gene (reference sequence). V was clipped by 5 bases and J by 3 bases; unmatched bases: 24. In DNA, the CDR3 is TGTGCCAGCAGCGTGGAAGGGACAGGTCAGGAGGCGTTCGTTCGCTACGAGCAGTACTTC. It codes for CASSVEGTGQEAFVRYEQYF.

CDR3: CASSIVAAWTDTQYF. The DNA of the CDR3 is TGTGCCAGTAGTATAGTTGCTGCGTGGACAGATACGCAGTATTTT. The chain employs TRBV19 and TRBJ2-3, with D unclear. Germline V lookup: CDR1 LNHDA, CDR2 SQIVND (reference sequence). The CDR3 covers 15 residues. V was cut by 1 base and J by 3 bases, with 11 bases left in between.

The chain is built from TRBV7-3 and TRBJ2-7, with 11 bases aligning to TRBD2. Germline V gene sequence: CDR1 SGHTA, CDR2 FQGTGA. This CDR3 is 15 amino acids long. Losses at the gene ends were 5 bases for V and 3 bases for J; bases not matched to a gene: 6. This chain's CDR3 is CASSPPSGGSYEQYF. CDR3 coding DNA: TGTGCCAGCAGCCCTCCTAGCGGGGGGAGCTACGAGCAGTACTTC.

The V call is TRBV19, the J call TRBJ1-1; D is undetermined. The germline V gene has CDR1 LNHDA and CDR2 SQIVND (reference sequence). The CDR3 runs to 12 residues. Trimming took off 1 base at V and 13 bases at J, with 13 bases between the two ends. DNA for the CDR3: TGTGCCAGTAGTATAGTACAACGAAAGGATTTCTTT. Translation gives CASSIVQRKDFF.

CDR3 protein: CASSSAGALKEQFF. Here the CDR3 DNA reads TGTGCCAGCAGCTCCGCCGGGGCTTTGAAGGAGCAGTTCTTC. V usage is TRBV7-2 and J usage is TRBJ2-1; D is possibly TRBD1 or TRBD2 (5 bases each). The CDR3 sequence is 14 residues long. Germline values: CDR1 SGHTA, CDR2 FQGNSA. The V end lost 4 bases, the J end lost 10 bases, and 17 bases lay between the germline ends.

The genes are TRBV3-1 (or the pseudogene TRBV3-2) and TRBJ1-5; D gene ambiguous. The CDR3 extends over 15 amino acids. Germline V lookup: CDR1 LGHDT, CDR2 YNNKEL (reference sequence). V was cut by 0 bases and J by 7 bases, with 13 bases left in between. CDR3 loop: CASSQDRSSEQPQHF. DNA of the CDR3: TGTGCCAGCAGCCAAGACCGTTCCAGTGAACAGCCCCAGCATTTT.

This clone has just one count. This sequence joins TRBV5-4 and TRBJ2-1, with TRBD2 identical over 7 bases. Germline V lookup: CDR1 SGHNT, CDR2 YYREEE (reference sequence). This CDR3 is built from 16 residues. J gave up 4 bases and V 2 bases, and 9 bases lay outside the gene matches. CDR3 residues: CASSFLVAGIYNEQFF. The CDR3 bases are TGTGCCAGCAGCTTCTTGGTAGCGGGCATATACAATGAGCAGTTCTTC.

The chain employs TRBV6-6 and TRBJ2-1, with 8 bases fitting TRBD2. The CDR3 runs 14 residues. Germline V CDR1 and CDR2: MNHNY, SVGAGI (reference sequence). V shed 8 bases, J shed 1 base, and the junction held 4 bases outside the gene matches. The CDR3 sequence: CASRGGLSYNEQFF. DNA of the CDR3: TGTGCCAGCCGGGGGGGGCTGTCCTACAATGAGCAGTTCTTC.

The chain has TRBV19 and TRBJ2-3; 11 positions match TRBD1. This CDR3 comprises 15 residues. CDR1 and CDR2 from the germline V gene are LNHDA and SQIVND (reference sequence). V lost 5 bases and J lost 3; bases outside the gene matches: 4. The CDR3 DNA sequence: TGTGCCAGTAGTTCGGGACAGGGGGTAACAGATACGCAGTATTTT. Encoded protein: CASSSGQGVTDTQYF.

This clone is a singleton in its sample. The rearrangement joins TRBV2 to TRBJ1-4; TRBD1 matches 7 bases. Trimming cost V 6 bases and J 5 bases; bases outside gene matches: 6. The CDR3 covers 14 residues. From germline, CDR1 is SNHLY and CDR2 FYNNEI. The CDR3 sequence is CASSLGTANEKLFF. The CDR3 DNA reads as TGTGCCAGCAGCCTCGGGACAGCAAATGAAAAACTGTTTTTT.

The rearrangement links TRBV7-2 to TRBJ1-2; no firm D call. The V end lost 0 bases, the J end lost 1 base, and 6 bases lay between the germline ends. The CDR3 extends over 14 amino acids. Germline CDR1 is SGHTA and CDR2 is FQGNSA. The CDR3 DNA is TGTGCCAGCAGCTTAGCGAAGGGTAACTATGGCTACACCTTC. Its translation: CASSLAKGNYGYTF.

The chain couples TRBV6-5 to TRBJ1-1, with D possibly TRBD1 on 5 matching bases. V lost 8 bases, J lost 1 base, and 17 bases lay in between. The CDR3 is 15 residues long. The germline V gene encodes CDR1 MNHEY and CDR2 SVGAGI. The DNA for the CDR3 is TGTGCCAGCCTTGAGTGGGGACTCCGGAACACTGAAGCTTTCTTT. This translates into CASLEWGLRNTEAFF.

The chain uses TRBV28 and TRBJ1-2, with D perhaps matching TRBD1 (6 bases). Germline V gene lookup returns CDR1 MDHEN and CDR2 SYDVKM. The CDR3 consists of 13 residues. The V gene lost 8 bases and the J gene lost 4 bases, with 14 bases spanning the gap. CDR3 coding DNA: TGTGCCAGCGAGGGGGTAGGTAGCTATGGCTACACCTTC. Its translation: CASEGVGSYGYTF.

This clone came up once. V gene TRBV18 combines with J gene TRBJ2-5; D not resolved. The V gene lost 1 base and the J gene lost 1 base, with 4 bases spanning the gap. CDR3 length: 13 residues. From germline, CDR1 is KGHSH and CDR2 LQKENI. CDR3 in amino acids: CASSPQSQETQYF. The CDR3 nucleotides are TGTGCCAGCTCACCACAATCCCAAGAGACCCAGTACTTC.

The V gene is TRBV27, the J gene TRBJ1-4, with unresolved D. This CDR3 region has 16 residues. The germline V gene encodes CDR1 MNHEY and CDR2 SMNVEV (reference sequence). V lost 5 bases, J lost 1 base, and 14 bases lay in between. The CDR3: CASSLLGGGTNEKLFF. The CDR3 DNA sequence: TGTGCCAGCAGTCTACTAGGCGGAGGAACTAATGAAAAACTGTTTTTT.

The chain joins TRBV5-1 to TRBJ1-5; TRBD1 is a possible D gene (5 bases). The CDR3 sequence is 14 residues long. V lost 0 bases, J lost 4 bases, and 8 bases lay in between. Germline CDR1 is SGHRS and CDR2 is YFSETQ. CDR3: CASSLGQKNQPQHF. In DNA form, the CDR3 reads TGCGCCAGCAGCTTGGGACAGAAAAATCAGCCCCAGCATTTT. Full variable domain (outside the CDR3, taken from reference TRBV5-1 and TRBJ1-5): KAGVTQTPRYLIKTRGQQVTLSCSPISGHRSVSWYQQTPGQGLQFLFEYFSETQRNKGNFPGRFSGRQFSNSRSEMNVSTLELGDSALYLCASSLGQKNQPQHFGDGTRLSIL.